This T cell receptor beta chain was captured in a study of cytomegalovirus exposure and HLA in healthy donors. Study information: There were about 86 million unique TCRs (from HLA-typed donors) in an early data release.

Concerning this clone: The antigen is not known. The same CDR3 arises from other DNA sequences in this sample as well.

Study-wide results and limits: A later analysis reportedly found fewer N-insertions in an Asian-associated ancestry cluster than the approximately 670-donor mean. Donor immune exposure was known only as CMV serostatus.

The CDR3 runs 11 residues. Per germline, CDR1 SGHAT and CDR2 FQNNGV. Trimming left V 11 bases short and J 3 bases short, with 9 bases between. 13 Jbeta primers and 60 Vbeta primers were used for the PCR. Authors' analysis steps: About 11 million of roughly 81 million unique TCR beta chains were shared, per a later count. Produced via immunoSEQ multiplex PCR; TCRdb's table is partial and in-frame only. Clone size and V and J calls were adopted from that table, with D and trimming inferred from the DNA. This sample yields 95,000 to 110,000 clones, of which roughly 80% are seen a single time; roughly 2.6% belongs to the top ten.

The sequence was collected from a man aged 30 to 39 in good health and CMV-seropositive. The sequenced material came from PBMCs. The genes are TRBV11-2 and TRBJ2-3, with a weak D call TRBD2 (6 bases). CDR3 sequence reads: CAGGKTDTQYF. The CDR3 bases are TGTGCCGGGGGGAAAACAGATACGCAGTATTTT.